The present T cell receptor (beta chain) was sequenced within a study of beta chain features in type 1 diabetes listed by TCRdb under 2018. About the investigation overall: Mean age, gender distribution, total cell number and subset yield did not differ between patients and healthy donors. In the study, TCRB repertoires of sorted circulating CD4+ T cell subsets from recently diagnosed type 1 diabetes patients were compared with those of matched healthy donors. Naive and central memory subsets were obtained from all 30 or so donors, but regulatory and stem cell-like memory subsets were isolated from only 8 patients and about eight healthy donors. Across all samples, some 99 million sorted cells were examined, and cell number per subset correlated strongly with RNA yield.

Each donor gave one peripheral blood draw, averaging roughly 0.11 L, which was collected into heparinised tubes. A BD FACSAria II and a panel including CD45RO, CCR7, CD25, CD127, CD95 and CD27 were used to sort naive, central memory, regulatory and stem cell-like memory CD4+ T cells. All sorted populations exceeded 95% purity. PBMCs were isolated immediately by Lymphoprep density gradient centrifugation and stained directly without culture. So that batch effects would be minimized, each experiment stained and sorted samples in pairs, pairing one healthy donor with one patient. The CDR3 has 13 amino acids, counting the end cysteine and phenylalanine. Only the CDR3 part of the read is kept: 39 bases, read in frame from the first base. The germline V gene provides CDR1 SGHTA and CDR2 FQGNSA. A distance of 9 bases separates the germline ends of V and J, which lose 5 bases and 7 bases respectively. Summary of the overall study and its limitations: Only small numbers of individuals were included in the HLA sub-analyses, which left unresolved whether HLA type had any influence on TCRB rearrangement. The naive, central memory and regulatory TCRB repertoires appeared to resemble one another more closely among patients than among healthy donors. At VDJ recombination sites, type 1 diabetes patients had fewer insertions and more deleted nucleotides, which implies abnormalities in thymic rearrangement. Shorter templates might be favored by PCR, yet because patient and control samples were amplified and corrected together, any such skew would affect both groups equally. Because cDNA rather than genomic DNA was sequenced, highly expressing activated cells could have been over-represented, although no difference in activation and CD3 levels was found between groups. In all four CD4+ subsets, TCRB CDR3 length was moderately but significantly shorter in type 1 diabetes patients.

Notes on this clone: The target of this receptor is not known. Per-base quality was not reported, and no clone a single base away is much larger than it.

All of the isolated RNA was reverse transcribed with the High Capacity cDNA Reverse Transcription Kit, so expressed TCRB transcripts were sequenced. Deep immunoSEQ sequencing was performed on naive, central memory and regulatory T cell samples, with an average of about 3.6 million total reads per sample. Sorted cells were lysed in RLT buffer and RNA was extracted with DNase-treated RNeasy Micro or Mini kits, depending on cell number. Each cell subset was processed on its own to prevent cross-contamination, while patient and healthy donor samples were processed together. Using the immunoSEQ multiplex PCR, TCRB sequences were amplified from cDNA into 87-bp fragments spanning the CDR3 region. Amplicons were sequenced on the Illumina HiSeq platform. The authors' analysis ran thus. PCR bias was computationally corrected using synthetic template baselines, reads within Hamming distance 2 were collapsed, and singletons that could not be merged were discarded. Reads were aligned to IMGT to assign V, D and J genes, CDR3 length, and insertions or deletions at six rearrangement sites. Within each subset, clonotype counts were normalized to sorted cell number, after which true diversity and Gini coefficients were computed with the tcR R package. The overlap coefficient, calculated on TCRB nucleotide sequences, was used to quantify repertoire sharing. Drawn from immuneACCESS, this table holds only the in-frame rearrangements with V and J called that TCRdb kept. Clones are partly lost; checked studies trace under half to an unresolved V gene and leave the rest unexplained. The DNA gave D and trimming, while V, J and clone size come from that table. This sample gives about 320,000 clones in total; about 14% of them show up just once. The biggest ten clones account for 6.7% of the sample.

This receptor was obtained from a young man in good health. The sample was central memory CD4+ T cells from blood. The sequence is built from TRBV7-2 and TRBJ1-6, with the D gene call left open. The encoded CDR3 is CASSRKANSPLHF. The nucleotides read TGTGCCAGCAGCCGCAAGGCCAATTCACCCCTCCACTTT.